This T cell receptor (beta chain) was retrieved from a study of T cell clonotyping in hematopoietic cell transplantation. This clone was picked up one time. Germline CDR1 reads SGHVS; CDR2 reads FQNEAQ. The CDR3 has 15 amino acids. With 2 bases removed from V and 5 bases from J, the gap between germline ends came to 15 bases. Profiled with immunoSEQ multiplex PCR; TCRdb holds only in-frame clones, not every one. The repertoire consists of over 6,000 clones, with around nine tenths occurring once and the leading ten covering 5.8%. The input for sequencing was peripheral blood mononuclear cells, taken 100 days after allogeneic stem cell transplant. The chain carries TRBV7-8 and TRBJ2-5; D is perhaps TRBD2 (6 bases). This sequence was found in a female patient in her forties or fifties who had an allogeneic stem cell transplant from a related donor, so the T cells may come from the graft donor. Some clones in this sample may be carry-over from other donors' samples. The CDR3 loop is CASSLIADHWETQYF. Here the CDR3 DNA reads TGTGCCAGCAGCTTAATAGCGGACCATTGGGAGACCCAGTACTTC. Looking up the rest from reference TRBV7-8 and TRBJ2-5 gives the full variable domain: GAGVSQSPRYKVAKRGQDVALRCDPISGHVSLFWYQQALGQGPEFLTYFQNEAQLDKSGLPSDRFFAERPEGSVSTLKIQRTQQEDSAVYLCASSLIADHWETQYFGPGTRLLVL.